This TCR beta chain is drawn from a study of cytomegalovirus exposure and HLA in healthy donors. Study context: The same platform was used for the 130 or so validation repertoires as for the 650 to 700 first-cohort repertoires, as reported in a later analysis. Study-level results: A list of approximately 160 TCR beta chains associated with cytomegalovirus was given. Some public TCRs appeared in many individuals, while most sequences were rare.

Repertoires were generated with immunoSEQ multiplex PCR, while TCRdb's copy carries only in-frame clones and drops some. The table has 150,000 or so clones, approximately 84% seen once; the top ten hold about 10%. A note on this clone: Antigen unknown.

The V and J ends lost 1 base and 0 bases respectively, with 6 bases between them. The length of the CDR3 is 14 residues. Germline V gene data show CDR1 as LNHDA and CDR2 as SQIVND (reference sequence). The sequenced sample was PBMCs. This sequence originates from a man aged 25 to 45 in good health and CMV-seropositive. This chain links TRBV19 with TRBJ1-1; the D is unclear. The CDR3 DNA reads TGTGCCAGTAGTATAGGGCCAATGAACACTGAAGCTTTCTTT. Protein product: CASSIGPMNTEAFF.